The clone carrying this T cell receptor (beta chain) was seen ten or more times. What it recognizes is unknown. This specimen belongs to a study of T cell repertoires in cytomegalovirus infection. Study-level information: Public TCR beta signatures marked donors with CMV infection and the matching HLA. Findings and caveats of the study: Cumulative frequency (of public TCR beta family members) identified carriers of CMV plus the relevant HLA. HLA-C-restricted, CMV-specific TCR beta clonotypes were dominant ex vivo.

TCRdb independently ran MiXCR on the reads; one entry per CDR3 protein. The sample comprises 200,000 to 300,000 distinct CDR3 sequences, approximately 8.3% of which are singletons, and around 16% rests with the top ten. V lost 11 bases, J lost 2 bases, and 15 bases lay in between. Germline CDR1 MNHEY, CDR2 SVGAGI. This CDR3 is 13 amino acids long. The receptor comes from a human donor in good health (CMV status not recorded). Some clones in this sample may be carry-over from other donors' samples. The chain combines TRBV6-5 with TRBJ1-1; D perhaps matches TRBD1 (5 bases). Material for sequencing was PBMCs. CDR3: CAAGTGPNTEAFF. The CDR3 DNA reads TGTGCCGCGGGGACCGGGCCCAACACTGAAGCTTTCTTT.